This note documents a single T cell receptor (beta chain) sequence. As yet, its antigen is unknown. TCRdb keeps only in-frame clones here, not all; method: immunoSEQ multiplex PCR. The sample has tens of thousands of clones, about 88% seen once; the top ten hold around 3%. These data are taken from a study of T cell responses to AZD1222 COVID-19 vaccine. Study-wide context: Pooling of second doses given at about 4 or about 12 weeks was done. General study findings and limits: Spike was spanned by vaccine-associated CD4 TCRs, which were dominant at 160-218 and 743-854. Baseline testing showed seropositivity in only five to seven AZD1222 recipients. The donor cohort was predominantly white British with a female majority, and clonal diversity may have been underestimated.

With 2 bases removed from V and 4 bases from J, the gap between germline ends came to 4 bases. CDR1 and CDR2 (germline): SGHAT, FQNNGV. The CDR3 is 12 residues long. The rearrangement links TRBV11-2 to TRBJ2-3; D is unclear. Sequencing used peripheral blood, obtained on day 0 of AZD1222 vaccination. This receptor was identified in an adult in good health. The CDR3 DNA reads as TGTGCCAGCAGCTTACAGGCAGATACGCAGTATTTT. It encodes CASSLQADTQYF.